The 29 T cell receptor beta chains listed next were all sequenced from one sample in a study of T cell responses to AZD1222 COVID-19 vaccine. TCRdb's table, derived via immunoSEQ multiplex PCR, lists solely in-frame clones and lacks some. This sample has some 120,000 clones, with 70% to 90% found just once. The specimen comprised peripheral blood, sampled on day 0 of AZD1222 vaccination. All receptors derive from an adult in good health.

The CDR3 reads CASSLAGQRYNYGYTF. For the CDR3, the DNA is TGCGCCAGCAGCTTGGCTGGACAGCGCTATAACTATGGCTACACCTTC. The gene calls are TRBV5-1 and TRBJ1-2; D is perhaps TRBD1 (6 bases). The CDR3 has 16 residues. From germline, CDR1 is SGHRS and CDR2 YFSETQ. V was shortened by 0 bases and J by 1 base, with 13 bases between the two germline ends.

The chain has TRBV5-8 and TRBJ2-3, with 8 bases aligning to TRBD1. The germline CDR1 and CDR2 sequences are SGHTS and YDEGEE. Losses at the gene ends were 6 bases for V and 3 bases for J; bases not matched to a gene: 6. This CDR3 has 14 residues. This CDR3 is CASNSGGATDTQYF. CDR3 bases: TGTGCCAGCAATTCAGGGGGCGCGACAGATACGCAGTATTTT.

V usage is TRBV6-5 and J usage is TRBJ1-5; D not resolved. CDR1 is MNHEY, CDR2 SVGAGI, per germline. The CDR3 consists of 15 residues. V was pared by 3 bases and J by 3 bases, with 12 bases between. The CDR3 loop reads CASSYSSGNNQPQHF. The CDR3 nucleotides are TGTGCCAGCAGTTATAGTTCGGGAAACAATCAGCCCCAGCATTTT.

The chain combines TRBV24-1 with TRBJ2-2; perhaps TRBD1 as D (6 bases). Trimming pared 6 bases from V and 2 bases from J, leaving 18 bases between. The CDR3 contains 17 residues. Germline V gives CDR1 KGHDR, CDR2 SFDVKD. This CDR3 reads CATSRSRGVFNTGELFF. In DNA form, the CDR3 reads TGTGCCACCAGTCGGTCCAGGGGAGTCTTTAACACCGGGGAGCTGTTTTTT.

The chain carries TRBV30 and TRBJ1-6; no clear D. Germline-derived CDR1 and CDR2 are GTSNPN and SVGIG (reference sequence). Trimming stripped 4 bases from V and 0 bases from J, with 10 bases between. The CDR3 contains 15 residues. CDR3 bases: TGTGCCTGGAAGGACCGGAGCTCCTATAATTCACCCCTCCACTTT. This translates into CAWKDRSSYNSPLHF. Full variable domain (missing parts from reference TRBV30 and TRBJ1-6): SQTIHQWPATLVQPVGSPLSLECTVEGTSNPNLYWYRQAAGRGLQLLFYSVGIGQISSEVPQNLSASRPQDRQFILSSKKLLLSDSGFYLCAWKDRSSYNSPLHFGNGTRLTVT.

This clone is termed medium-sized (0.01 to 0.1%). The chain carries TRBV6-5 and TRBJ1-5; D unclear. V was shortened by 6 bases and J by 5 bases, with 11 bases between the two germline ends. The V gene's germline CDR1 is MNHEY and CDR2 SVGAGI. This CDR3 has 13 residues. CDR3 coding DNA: TGTGCCAGCAGCTTGGGTTTTGATCAGCCCCAGCATTTT. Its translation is CASSLGFDQPQHF.

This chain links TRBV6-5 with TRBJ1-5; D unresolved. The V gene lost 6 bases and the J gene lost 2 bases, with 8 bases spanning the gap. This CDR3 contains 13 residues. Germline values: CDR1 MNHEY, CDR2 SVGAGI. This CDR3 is CASRAYGNQPQHF. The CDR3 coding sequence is TGTGCCAGCAGGGCCTATGGCAATCAGCCCCAGCATTTT.

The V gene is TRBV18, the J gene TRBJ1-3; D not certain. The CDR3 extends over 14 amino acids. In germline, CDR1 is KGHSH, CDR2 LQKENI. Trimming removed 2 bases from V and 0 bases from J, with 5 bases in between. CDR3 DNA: TGTGCCAGCTCACCAAACAGCTCTGGAAACACCATATATTTT. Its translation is CASSPNSSGNTIYF.

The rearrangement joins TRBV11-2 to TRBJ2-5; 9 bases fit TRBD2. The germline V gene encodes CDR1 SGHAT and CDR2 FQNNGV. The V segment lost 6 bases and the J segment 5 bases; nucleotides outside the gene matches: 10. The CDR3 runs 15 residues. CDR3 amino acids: CASSPSGVQRETQYF. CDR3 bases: TGTGCCAGCAGTCCTAGCGGGGTCCAGCGGGAGACCCAGTACTTC.

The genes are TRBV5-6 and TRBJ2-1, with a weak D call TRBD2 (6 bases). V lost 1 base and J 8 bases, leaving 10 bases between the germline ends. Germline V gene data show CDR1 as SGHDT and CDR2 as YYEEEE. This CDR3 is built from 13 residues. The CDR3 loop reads CASSLLGEDEQFF. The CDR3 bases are TGTGCCAGCAGCTTGTTGGGGGAGGATGAGCAGTTCTTC.

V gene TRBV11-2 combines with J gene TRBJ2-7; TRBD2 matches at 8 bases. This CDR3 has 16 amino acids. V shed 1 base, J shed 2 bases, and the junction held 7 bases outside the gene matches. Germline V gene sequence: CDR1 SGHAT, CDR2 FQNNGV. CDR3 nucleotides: TGTGCCAGCAGCTTAGTAATAATAGCGGGACCCTACGAGCAGTACTTC. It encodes CASSLVIIAGPYEQYF. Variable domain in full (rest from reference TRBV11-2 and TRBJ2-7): EAGVAQSPRYKIIEKRQSVAFWCNPISGHATLYWYQQILGQGPKLLIQFQNNGVVDDSQLPKDRFSAERLKGVDSTLKIQPAKLEDSAVYLCASSLVIIAGPYEQYFGPGTRLTVT.

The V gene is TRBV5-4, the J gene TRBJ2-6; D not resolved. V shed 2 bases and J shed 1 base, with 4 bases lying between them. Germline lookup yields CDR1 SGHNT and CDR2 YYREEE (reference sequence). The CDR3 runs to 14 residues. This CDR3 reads CASSLLSGANVLTF. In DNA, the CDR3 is TGTGCCAGCAGCTTACTGTCTGGGGCCAACGTCCTGACTTTC.

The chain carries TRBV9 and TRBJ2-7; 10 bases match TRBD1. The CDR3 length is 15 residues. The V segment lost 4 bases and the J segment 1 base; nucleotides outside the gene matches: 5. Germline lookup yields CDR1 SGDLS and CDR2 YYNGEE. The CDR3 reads CASSPGQGPSYEQYF. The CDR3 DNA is TGTGCCAGCAGCCCGGGACAGGGGCCGTCCTACGAGCAGTACTTC.

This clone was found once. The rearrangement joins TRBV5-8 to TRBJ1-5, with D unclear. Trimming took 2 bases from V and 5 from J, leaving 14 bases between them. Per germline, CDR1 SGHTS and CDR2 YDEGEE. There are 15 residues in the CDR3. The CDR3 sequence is CASSFRIGRDQPQHF. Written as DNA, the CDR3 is TGTGCCAGCAGCTTTCGTATCGGGAGAGATCAGCCCCAGCATTTT. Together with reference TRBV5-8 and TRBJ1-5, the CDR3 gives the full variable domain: EAGVTQSPTHLIKTRGQQATLRCSPISGHTSVYWYQQALGLGLQFLLWYDEGEERNRGNFPPRFSGRQFPNYSSELNVNALELEDSALYLCASSFRIGRDQPQHFGDGTRLSIL.

The CDR3 reads CASTGQEYGYTF. DNA for the CDR3: TGTGCCAGCACGGGACAAGAATATGGCTACACCTTC. The rearrangement uses TRBV28 and TRBJ1-2; weak D call: TRBD1 (6 bases). The V gene lost 7 bases and the J gene lost 5 bases, with 11 bases spanning the gap. CDR3 length: 12 amino acids. CDR1 and CDR2 from the germline V gene are MDHEN and SYDVKM.

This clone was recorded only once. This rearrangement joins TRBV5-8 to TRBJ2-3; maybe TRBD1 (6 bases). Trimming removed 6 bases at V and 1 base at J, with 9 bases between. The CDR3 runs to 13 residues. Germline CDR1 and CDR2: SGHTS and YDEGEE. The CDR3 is CASTPGGTDTQYF. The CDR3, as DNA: TGTGCCAGCACCCCAGGGGGCACAGATACGCAGTATTTT.

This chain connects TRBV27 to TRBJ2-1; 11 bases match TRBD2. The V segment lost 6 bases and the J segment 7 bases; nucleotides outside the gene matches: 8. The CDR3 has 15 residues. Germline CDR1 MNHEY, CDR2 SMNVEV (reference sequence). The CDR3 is CASSLTSGSLNEQFF. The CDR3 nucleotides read TGTGCCAGCAGCCTCACTAGCGGGAGTTTAAATGAGCAGTTCTTC.

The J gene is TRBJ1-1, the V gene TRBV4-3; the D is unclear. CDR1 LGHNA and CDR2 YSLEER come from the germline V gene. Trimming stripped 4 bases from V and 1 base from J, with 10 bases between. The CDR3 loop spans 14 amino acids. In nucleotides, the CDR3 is TGCGCCAGCAGCCCCTCCTCCCCGAACACTGAAGCTTTCTTT. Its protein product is CASSPSSPNTEAFF.

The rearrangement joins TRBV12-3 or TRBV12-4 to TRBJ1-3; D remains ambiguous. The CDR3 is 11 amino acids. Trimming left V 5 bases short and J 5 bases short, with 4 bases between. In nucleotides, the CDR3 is TGTGCCAGCAGTCCGAGAAACACCATATATTTT. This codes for CASSPRNTIYF.

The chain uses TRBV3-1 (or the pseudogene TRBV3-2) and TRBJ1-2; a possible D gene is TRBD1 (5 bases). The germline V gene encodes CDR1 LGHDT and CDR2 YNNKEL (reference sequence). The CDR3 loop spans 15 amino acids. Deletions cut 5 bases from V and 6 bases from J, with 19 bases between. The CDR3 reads CASSMGTPPRHGYTF. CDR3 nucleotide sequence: TGTGCCAGCAGCATGGGGACGCCGCCGAGGCATGGCTACACCTTC.

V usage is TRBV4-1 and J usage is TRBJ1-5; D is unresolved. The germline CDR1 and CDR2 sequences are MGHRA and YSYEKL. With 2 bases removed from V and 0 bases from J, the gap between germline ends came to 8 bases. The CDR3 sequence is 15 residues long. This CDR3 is CASSQRMHSNQPQHF. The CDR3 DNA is TGCGCCAGCAGCCAACGGATGCATAGCAATCAGCCCCAGCATTTT.

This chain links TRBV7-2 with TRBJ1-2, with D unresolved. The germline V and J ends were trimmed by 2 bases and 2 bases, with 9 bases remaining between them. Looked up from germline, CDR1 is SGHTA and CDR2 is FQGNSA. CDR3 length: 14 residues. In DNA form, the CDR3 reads TGTGCCAGCAGCTTACAAGGAAACAACTATGGCTACACCTTC. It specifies CASSLQGNNYGYTF.

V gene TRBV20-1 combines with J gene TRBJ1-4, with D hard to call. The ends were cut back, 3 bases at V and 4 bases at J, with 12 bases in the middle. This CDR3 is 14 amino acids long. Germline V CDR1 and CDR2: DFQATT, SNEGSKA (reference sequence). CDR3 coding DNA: TGCAGTGCTAGTAAAGGGTTAGATAATGAAAAACTGTTTTTT. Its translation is CSASKGLDNEKLFF.

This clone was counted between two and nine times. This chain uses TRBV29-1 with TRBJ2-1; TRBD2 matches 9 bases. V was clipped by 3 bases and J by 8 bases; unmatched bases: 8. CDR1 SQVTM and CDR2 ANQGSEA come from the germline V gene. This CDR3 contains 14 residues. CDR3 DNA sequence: TGCAGCGTTGATGCGGGAGGGCCAAGGGATGAGCAGTTCTTC. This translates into CSVDAGGPRDEQFF.

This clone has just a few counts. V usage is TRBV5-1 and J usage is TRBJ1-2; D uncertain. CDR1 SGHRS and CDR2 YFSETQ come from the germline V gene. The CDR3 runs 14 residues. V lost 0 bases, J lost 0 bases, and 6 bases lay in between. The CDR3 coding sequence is TGCGCCAGCAGCTTGGACACAACTAACTATGGCTACACCTTC. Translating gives CASSLDTTNYGYTF. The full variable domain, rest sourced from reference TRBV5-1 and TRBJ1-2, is KAGVTQTPRYLIKTRGQQVTLSCSPISGHRSVSWYQQTPGQGLQFLFEYFSETQRNKGNFPGRFSGRQFSNSRSEMNVSTLELGDSALYLCASSLDTTNYGYTFGSGTRLTVV.

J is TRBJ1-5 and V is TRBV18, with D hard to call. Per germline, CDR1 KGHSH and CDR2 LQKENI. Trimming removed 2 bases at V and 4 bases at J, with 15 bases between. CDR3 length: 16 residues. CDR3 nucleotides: TGTGCCAGCTCACCATCCCCTGGGAAACAGAATCAGCCCCAGCATTTT. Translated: CASSPSPGKQNQPQHF.

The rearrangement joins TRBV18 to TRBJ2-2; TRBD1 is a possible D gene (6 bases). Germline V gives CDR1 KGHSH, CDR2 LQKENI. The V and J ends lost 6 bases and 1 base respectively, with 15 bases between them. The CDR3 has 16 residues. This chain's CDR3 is CASSHSEGQNTGELFF. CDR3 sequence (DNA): TGTGCCAGCTCCCATTCTGAGGGACAGAACACCGGGGAGCTGTTTTTT.

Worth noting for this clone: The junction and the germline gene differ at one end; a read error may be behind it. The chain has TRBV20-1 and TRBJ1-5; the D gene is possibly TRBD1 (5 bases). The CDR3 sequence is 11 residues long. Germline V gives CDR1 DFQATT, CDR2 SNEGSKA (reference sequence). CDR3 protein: CSASISGVRIF. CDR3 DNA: TGCAGTGCTAGTATATCGGGGGTCCGAATTTTT.

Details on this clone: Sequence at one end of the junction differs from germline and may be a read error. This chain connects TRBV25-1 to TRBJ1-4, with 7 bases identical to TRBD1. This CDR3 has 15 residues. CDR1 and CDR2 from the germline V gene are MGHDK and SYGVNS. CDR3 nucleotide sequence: TGTGCCAGCATTTTCTTCGGGACAGATAATGAAAAACTGCTTTTT. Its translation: CASIFFGTDNEKLLF.